The clone carrying this TCR beta chain has only one observation. The data were obtained in a study of blood T cell repertoires in COVID-19. Study-level background: There were acute and convalescent COVID-19 samples, and they came from the United States, Italy and Spain. The analysed material was cDNA or gDNA that came from T cells, B-cell-depleted T cells, or PBMCs.

In the authors' methods: It was from reference gene primer amplification that nucleated cell counts were estimated. Data came from immunoSEQ multiplex PCR; TCRdb stores just in-frame clones and leaves some out. The V and J calls and clone size were taken over from that table, and D and trimming were inferred from the DNA. Of 140,000 to 150,000 clones listed, approximately 80% are singletons. The CDR3 covers 16 residues. Per the germline V gene, CDR1 is SGHTA and CDR2 is FQGNSA. V lost 2 bases and J lost 5, with 18 bases in between. The sample was peripheral blood. The sequence was collected from a man aged 45-65 years with acute or convalescent COVID-19. The chain employs TRBV7-2 and TRBJ2-5, with a tentative D call TRBD2 (7 bases). CDR3 in DNA: TGTGCCAGCAGCTTAACTTTGGGGGGGCCAGGTGAGACCCAGTACTTC. It specifies CASSLTLGGPGETQYF.